This entry lists 8 T cell receptor beta chains sequenced from one sample in a study of shared clonotypes between healthy human individuals. Repertoires were generated with immunoSEQ multiplex PCR, while TCRdb's copy carries only in-frame clones and drops some. This table has 730,000 or so clones, about 78% appearing once. The sample comprised memory CD4+ T cells sorted from blood. Subset of the sample: CD45RA-negative fraction. The receptors here all came from a young woman in good health.

The chain combines TRBV30 with TRBJ2-5; D unclear. The V gene lost 2 bases and the J gene lost 1 base, with 2 bases spanning the gap. The CDR3 runs 11 residues. Germline CDR1 reads GTSNPN; CDR2 reads SVGIG (reference sequence). CDR3 in DNA: TGTGCCTGGAGTCCCCAAGAGACCCAGTACTTC. Encoded protein: CAWSPQETQYF.

V usage is TRBV11-2 and J usage is TRBJ2-3; 7 bases line up with TRBD2. Per the germline V gene, CDR1 is SGHAT and CDR2 is FQNNGV. V lost 7 bases and J lost 2; bases outside the gene matches: 6. CDR3 size: 14 residues. CDR3 in DNA: TGTGCCAGCAACCCTAGCGGATACACAGATACGCAGTATTTT. Amino acid sequence: CASNPSGYTDTQYF.

The rearrangement uses TRBV7-2 and TRBJ2-1; 10 bases are a match to TRBD1. Unmatched junction bases numbered 8, after V lost 5 bases and J lost 7 bases. Germline V gene sequence: CDR1 SGHTA, CDR2 FQGNSA. The CDR3 spans 15 residues. CDR3 region: CASSPDRGRFNEQFF. CDR3 bases: TGTGCCAGCAGCCCAGACAGGGGGCGGTTTAATGAGCAGTTCTTC.

The chain has TRBV7-9 and TRBJ1-1; possibly TRBD1 for D (6 bases). Trimming took off 5 bases at V and 10 bases at J, with 14 bases between the two ends. Germline values: CDR1 SEHNR, CDR2 FQNEAQ (reference sequence). The CDR3 length is 12 residues. The CDR3 protein is CASSDTGSRAFF. The DNA of the CDR3 is TGTGCCAGCAGCGACACAGGGAGTAGAGCTTTCTTT.

The rearrangement links TRBV4-1 to TRBJ2-5, with 12 bases matching TRBD1. The J call may be mistaken, given a closer DNA end match to TRBJ2-7. This CDR3 has 15 residues. The germline V gene has CDR1 MGHRA and CDR2 YSYEKL. The CDR3 here is CASSPGQGATYEQYF. The CDR3 DNA reads as TGCGCCAGCAGCCCGGGACAGGGGGCAACTTACGAGCAGTACTTC.

This sequence joins TRBV21-1 and TRBJ2-1; TRBD1, the table's D call, lacks a check against the DNA. TRBV21-1 has pseudogene status. The length of the CDR3 is 15 residues. The CDR3 is CASSNSGQEINEQFF. CDR3 coding DNA: TGTGCCAGCAGCAACTCTGGACAAGAGATCAATGAGCAGTTCTTC.

This clone occurred once. The rearrangement uses TRBV5-6 and TRBJ1-2, with TRBD1 as a possible D gene (5 bases). Germline V gene sequence: CDR1 SGHDT, CDR2 YYEEEE. CDR3 length: 16 residues. V lost 1 base, J lost 7 bases, and 20 bases lay in between. The CDR3 region is CASSLLAGTSVAGYTF. CDR3 sequence (DNA): TGTGCCAGCAGCTTGTTAGCCGGGACGTCCGTGGCTGGCTACACCTTC. Full variable domain (missing parts from reference TRBV5-6 and TRBJ1-2): DAGVTQSPTHLIKTRGQQVTLRCSPKSGHDTVSWYQQALGQGPQFIFQYYEEEERQRGNFPDRFSGHQFPNYSSELNVNALLLGDSALYLCASSLLAGTSVAGYTFGSGTRLTVV.

The chain links TRBV5-1 to TRBJ2-3; D call uncertain. This CDR3 is 18 amino acids long. Germline V lookup: CDR1 SGHRS, CDR2 YFSETQ. V was shortened by 3 bases and J by 2 bases, with 22 bases between the two germline ends. CDR3 sequence reads: CASSSHPEDGYYTDTQYF. CDR3 in DNA: TGCGCCAGCAGCTCCCACCCCGAGGACGGCTACTACACAGATACGCAGTATTTT.